This T cell receptor (beta chain) stems from a study of human T cells and chemical hapten exposure. For the study at large: A 2 cm by 2 cm inner upper arm patch received 2% DPC for sensitization. Each patient's scalp received weekly diphenylcyclopropenone throughout the roughly 25-week study. Mainly, slight library volume differences in the pool made TCR yields vary.

The CDR3 loop spans 17 amino acids. The V and J ends lost 8 bases and 2 bases, in that order; junction bases with no gene match: 18. Germline CDR1 and CDR2: PRHDT and FYEKMQ (reference sequence). Findings and limits, study-wide: It should be noted that donors had alopecia, so their immune response may differ from healthy people's.

This clonotype came up a few times. Its antigen is still unknown. This sample's time point: patch test 3, about 24 weeks after DPC sensitization. Specified treatment: therapeutic diphenylcyclopropenone sensitization with weekly scalp DPC. TCRdb processed the RACE reads anew with MiXCR; each CDR3 protein has one entry. This table holds roughly 64,000 distinct CDR3 sequences, 8% to 13% found once. The TCR originated in a woman in her thirties with alopecia areata. Some clones in this sample may be carry-over from other donors' samples. V is TRBV13 and J is TRBJ2-7; TRBD2 matches 7 bases. Sequencing used whole blood, obtained in connection with sensitization to the hapten diphenylcyclopropenone (DPC). The CDR3 is CASGSSGLFRNTYEQYF. DNA for the CDR3: TGTGCCAGCGGATCTAGCGGACTGTTCAGGAACACCTACGAGCAGTACTTC.